This T cell receptor beta chain comes out of a study of CD8 T cells in ankylosing spondylitis. Overall study results and limits: Blood from ankylosing spondylitis patients appeared to carry a characteristic roughly 8-variant TCR beta motif.

TCRdb ran MiXCR on the 5' RACE reads and lists one entry per CDR3 protein. The sample includes about 540,000 distinct CDR3 sequences, 12% seen only once; the top ten take 6.5% to 7%. From germline, CDR1 is SQVTM and CDR2 ANQGSEA. With 6 bases removed from V and 3 bases from J, the gap between germline ends came to 11 bases. The CDR3 extends over 12 amino acids. Concerning this clonotype: The antigen remains undetermined.

Sequencing input: blood, either unsorted or a sorted T cell fraction (not recorded which). This rearrangement joins TRBV29-1 to TRBJ1-1; D uncertain. This sequence originates from a male donor with ankylosing spondylitis. In DNA form, the CDR3 reads TGCAGCGTGGCGGAGGTGTACACTGAAGCTTTCTTT. It is translated as CSVAEVYTEAFF. Full variable domain (outside the CDR3, taken from reference TRBV29-1 and TRBJ1-1): SAVISQKPSRDICQRGTSLTIQCQVDSQVTMMFWYRQQPGQSLTLIATANQGSEATYESGFVIDKFPISRPNLTFSTLTVSNMSPEDSSIYLCSVAEVYTEAFFGQGTRLTVV.